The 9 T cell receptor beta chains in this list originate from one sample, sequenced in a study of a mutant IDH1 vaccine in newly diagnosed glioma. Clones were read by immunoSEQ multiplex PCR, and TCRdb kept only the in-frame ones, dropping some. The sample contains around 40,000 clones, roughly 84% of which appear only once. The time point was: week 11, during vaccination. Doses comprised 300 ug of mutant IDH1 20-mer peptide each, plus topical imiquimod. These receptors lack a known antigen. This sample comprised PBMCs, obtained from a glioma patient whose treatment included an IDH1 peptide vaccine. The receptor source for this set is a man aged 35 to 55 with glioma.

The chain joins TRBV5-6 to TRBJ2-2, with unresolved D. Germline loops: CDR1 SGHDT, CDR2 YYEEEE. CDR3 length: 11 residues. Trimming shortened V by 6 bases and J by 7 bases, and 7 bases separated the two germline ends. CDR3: CASTSRGELFF. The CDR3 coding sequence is TGTGCCAGCACCTCCCGCGGGGAGCTGTTTTTT.

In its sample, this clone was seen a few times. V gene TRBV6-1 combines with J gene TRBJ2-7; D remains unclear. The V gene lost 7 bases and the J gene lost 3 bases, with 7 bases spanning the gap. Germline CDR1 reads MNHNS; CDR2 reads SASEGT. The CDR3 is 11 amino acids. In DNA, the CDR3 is TGTGCCAGCACTTTACACTACGAGCAGTACTTC. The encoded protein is CASTLHYEQYF.

Here the CDR3 DNA reads TGTGCCATCAGTGCCTCAAATCAGCCCCAGCATTTT. It is translated as CAISASNQPQHF. V usage is TRBV10-3 and J usage is TRBJ1-5, with D hard to call. Between the trimmed V and J ends, which lost 4 bases and 4 bases, there was a span of 5 bases. The CDR3 length is 12 residues. CDR1 ENHRY and CDR2 SYGVKD come from the germline V gene.

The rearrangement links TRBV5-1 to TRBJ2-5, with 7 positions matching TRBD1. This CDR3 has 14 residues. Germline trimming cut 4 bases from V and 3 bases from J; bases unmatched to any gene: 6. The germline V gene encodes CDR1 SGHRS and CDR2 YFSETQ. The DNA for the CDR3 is TGCGCCAGCAGCCCGAACACAGGGGAAGAGACCCAGTACTTC. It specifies CASSPNTGEETQYF.

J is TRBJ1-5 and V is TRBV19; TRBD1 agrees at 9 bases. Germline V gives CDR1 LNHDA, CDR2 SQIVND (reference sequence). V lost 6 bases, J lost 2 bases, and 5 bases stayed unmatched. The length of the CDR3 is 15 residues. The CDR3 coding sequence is TGTGCCAGTAGACCAGGGACAGGGCGCAATCAGCCCCAGCATTTT. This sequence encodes CASRPGTGRNQPQHF.

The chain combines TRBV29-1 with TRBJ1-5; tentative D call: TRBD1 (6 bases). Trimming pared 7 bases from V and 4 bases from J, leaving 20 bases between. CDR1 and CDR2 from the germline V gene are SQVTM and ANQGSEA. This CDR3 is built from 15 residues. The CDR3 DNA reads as TGCAGCGCCGTACTCGCAGGGACATTAAATCAGCCCCAGCATTTT. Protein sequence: CSAVLAGTLNQPQHF.

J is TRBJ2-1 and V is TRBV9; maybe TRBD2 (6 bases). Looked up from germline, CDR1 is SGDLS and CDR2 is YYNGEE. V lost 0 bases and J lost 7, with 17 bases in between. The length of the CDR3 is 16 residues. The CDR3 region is CASSVAVTGVDNEQFF. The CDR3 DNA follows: TGTGCCAGCAGCGTAGCCGTAACGGGAGTAGATAATGAGCAGTTCTTC.

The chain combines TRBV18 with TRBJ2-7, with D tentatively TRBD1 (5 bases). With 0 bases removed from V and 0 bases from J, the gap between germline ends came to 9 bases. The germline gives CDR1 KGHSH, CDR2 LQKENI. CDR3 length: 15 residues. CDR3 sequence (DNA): TGTGCCAGCTCACCACCGTCCAGGGCCTCCTACGAGCAGTACTTC. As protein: CASSPPSRASYEQYF.

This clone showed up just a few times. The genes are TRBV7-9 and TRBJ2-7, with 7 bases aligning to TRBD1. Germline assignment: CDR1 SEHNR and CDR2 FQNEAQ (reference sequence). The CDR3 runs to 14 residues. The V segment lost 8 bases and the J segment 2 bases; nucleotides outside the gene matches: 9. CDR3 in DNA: TGTGCCAGCCGAAGGACAGGTCTTCCCTACGAGCAGTACTTC. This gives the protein CASRRTGLPYEQYF.